The rows below give T cell receptor beta chains drawn from one sample of a study of blood T cell repertoires in COVID-19. Method: immunoSEQ multiplex PCR; TCRdb's copy keeps in-frame clones and lacks some. Among more than 200,000 clones listed, about 85% were seen once. Sequencing was carried out using peripheral blood. The receptors originated from an elderly woman with COVID-19, enrolled during active disease. The CDR3 runs from the conserved cysteine through the conserved F or W. The order of the fields is CDR3 protein, CDR3 DNA, D gene, J gene, clone size, V gene. A D gene is named only where the DNA matches it firmly. Not all rows give a size; the values are once, few, many and, for expanded clones, a class.

CAISEWGGYEQYF	TGTGCCATCAGTGAGTGGGGGGGCTACGAGCAGTACTTC	TRBD2	TRBJ2-7	.	TRBV10-3
CASSENPLSRQYF	TGTGCCAGCAGTGAAAACCCGCTGAGTAGACAGTACTTC	.	TRBJ2-5	.	TRBV2
CASSPQAGTEAFF	TGTGCCAGCAGTCCCCAAGCGGGCACTGAAGCTTTCTTT	.	TRBJ1-1	.	TRBV6-5
CASSPTGTDTQYF	TGTGCCAGCAGCCCGACAGGGACAGATACGCAGTATTTT	TRBD1	TRBJ2-3	.	TRBV5-6
CASSPADRINQPQHF	TGTGCCAGCTCACCAGCTGACAGAATCAATCAGCCCCAGCATTTT	.	TRBJ1-5	.	TRBV18
CASRDSLYQEAFF	TGTGCCAGCAGGGACAGCCTCTACCAGGAAGCTTTCTTT	.	TRBJ1-1	.	TRBV2
CASSKSSGTAPEAFF	TGTGCCAGCAGCAAATCGTCCGGGACAGCCCCTGAAGCTTTCTTT	TRBD1	TRBJ1-1	.	TRBV7-9
CASSLAGAGNQPQHF	TGTGCCAGCAGCTTGGCAGGGGCTGGCAATCAGCCCCAGCATTTT	.	TRBJ1-5	.	TRBV5-6
CASTTPRQETQYF	TGTGCCAGTACGACACCTCGACAAGAGACCCAGTACTTC	.	TRBJ2-5	.	TRBV28
CASSIQGFGYTF	TGTGCCAGCAGTATACAGGGATTCGGCTACACCTTC	.	TRBJ1-2	.	TRBV12-3/TRBV12-4
CASSPAGGDSPLHF	TGTGCCAGCTCACCAGCGGGAGGAGATTCACCCCTCCACTTT	.	TRBJ1-6	.	TRBV18
CASSGLGQGRFISTSTDTQYF	TGTGCCAGCAGTGGTTTGGGGCAGGGGCGTTTCATATCCACTAGCACAGATACGCAGTATTTT	.	TRBJ2-3	.	TRBV2
CSAVLFEQYF	TGCAGTGCTGTCCTCTTCGAGCAGTACTTC	.	TRBJ2-7	.	TRBV20-1
CASSKATGGWTEAFF	TGTGCCAGCAGCAAAGCAACAGGGGGCTGGACTGAAGCTTTCTTT	.	TRBJ1-1	.	TRBV21-1
CASSEADRGTNIQYF	TGTGCCAGCAGTGAAGCGGATCGGGGGACGAACATTCAGTACTTC	.	TRBJ2-4	few	TRBV2
CASTEASGGGGETQYF	TGTGCCAGCACCGAAGCCAGCGGGGGTGGCGGAGAGACCCAGTACTTC	TRBD2	TRBJ2-5	.	TRBV2
CASSLWPGSLNTEAFF	TGCGCCAGCAGCTTGTGGCCGGGATCTTTGAACACTGAAGCTTTCTTT	.	TRBJ1-1	.	TRBV5-1
CASRVPANYGYTF	TGTGCCAGCCGGGTGCCAGCTAACTATGGCTACACCTTC	.	TRBJ1-2	.	TRBV7-9
CASSQTQGAYEQYF	TGTGCCAGCAGCCAGACACAGGGGGCTTACGAGCAGTACTTC	TRBD1	TRBJ2-7	.	TRBV7-9
CASTLLAGGPNNEQFF	TGTGCCAGCACCCTCTTGGCGGGGGGGCCCAACAATGAGCAGTTCTTC	TRBD2	TRBJ2-1	.	TRBV7-6
CASSYSAGNPYGYTF	TGTGCCAGCAGTTACTCGGCAGGGAACCCCTATGGCTACACCTTC	.	TRBJ1-2	.	TRBV6-2/TRBV6-3
CASSPGQGYEKLFF	TGCGCCAGCAGCCCCGGACAGGGATACGAAAAACTGTTTTTT	TRBD1	TRBJ1-4	.	TRBV5-1
CASSPTLAGGGEQFF	TGTGCCAGCAGCCCAACTTTGGCGGGGGGCGGAGAGCAGTTCTTC	TRBD2	TRBJ2-1	.	TRBV3-1/TRBV3-2
CASSLGGQGAYGYTF	TGTGCCAGCAGCCTAGGGGGACAGGGGGCTTATGGCTACACCTTC	TRBD1	TRBJ1-2	.	TRBV7-3
CATSVQGLSTDTQYF	TGTGCCACCAGTGTTCAGGGTCTGAGCACAGATACGCAGTATTTT	.	TRBJ2-3	once	TRBV24-1
CASSSSNTQYF	TGTGCCAGCAGCTCTAGTAATACGCAGTATTTT	.	TRBJ2-3	.	TRBV7-8
CSDRQDSNEKLFF	TGCAGCGACCGCCAAGACTCTAATGAAAAACTGTTTTTT	.	TRBJ1-4	.	TRBV29-1
CASPPGGGELFF	TGTGCCAGCCCCCCGGGTGGTGGGGAGCTGTTTTTT	.	TRBJ2-2	.	TRBV3-1/TRBV3-2
CAWGGDEKLFF	TGTGCCTGGGGGGGAGATGAAAAACTGTTTTTT	.	TRBJ1-4	.	TRBV30
CASSIGGGADTQYF	TGTGCCAGTAGTATTGGCGGGGGGGCAGATACGCAGTATTTT	TRBD2	TRBJ2-3	.	TRBV19
CASSSTGFSTEAFF	TGCGCCAGCAGCTCGACAGGGTTTAGTACTGAAGCTTTCTTT	TRBD1	TRBJ1-1	.	TRBV5-1
CASSFTGVGVDEQFF	TGTGCCAGCAGCTTTACAGGGGTGGGAGTCGATGAGCAGTTCTTC	TRBD1	TRBJ2-1	.	TRBV11-2
CSARGGDGYTF	TGCAGTGCTAGAGGGGGGGATGGCTACACCTTC	.	TRBJ1-2	.	TRBV20-1
CASRGQGKNTEAFF	TGTGCCAGCCGAGGACAGGGGAAGAACACTGAAGCTTTCTTT	TRBD1	TRBJ1-1	.	TRBV6-5
CSLTGTGDFETQYF	TGCAGCCTTACCGGGACAGGGGATTTTGAGACCCAGTACTTC	TRBD1	TRBJ2-5	.	TRBV29-1
CASRPDSLNQPQHF	TGTGCCAGCAGACCAGACAGCCTCAATCAGCCCCAGCATTTT	.	TRBJ1-5	.	TRBV2
CASSVEGGSRAFF	TGTGCCAGCAGCGTAGAAGGGGGCAGTCGTGCTTTCTTT	TRBD1	TRBJ1-1	.	TRBV9
CAISETAYGYTF	TGTGCCATCAGTGAAACAGCCTATGGCTACACCTTC	.	TRBJ1-2	.	TRBV10-3
CASSTGDVQPQHF	TGTGCCAGCAGCACAGGGGATGTACAGCCCCAGCATTTT	TRBD1	TRBJ1-5	.	TRBV4-2